This TCR beta chain was retrieved from a study of blood T cell repertoires in COVID-19. Data came from immunoSEQ multiplex PCR; TCRdb stores just in-frame clones and leaves some out. The sample contains roughly 150,000 clones, approximately 91% of which appear only once. CDR1 and CDR2 from the germline V gene are SGHRS and YFSETQ. Deletions cut 5 bases from V and 1 base from J, with 9 bases between. The CDR3 is 13 amino acids. V usage is TRBV5-1 and J usage is TRBJ1-1; D is unclear. This TCR derives from a man aged 18-30 years with acute or convalescent COVID-19. The sample consisted of peripheral blood. CDR3 bases: TGCGCCAGCAGTAAACAGCCGAACACTGAAGCTTTCTTT. Protein product: CASSKQPNTEAFF.